This TCR beta chain emerged from a study of blood T cell repertoires in COVID-19. Across the study: Sample material is recorded as cDNA or gDNA derived from T cells, B-cell-depleted T cells, or PBMCs.

Original handling: Estimation of nucleated cell counts was performed using reference gene primer amplification. Clones were sequenced by immunoSEQ multiplex PCR, and TCRdb holds only the in-frame ones, with some missing. The V and J calls and clone size are taken from that table; D and trimming were inferred from the DNA. The sample has 35,000 to 50,000 clones, about nine tenths seen once. The CDR3 runs 19 residues. The germline CDR1 and CDR2 sequences are SGHTA and FQGNSA. Germline trimming cut 4 bases from V and 4 bases from J; bases unmatched to any gene: 16. The TCR comes from a man between 65 and 85 years old with active COVID-19. The rearrangement uses TRBV7-2 and TRBJ2-1; 10 nucleotides agree with TRBD1. The sample was peripheral blood. In nucleotides, the CDR3 is TGTGCCAGCAGCTCTTACGGGACAGGGGACTCTTGGCTTTACAATGAGCAGTTCTTC. Its protein is CASSSYGTGDSWLYNEQFF.